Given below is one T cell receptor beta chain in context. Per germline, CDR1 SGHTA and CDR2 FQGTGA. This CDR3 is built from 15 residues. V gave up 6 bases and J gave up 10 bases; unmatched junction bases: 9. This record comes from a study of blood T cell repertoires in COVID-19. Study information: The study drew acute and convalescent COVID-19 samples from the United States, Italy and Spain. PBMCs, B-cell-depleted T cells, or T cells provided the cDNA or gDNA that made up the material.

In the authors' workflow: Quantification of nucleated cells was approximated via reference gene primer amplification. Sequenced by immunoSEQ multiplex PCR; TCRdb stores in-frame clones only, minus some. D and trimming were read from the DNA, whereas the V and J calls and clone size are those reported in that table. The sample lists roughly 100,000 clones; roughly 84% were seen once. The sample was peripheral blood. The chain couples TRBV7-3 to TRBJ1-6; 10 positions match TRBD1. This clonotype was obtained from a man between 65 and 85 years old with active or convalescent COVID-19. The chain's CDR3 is CASSFMGQGLSPLHF. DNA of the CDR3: TGTGCCAGCAGTTTCATGGGACAGGGGCTCTCACCCCTCCACTTT.